A single sample gave rise to the 20 T cell receptor beta chains below, sequenced in a study of cytomegalovirus exposure and HLA in healthy donors. Clones were read by immunoSEQ multiplex PCR, and TCRdb kept only the in-frame ones, dropping some. The sample shows about 65,000 clones, about 92% of them seen only once. The sample consisted of PBMCs. The origin of the receptors is a young woman in good health and CMV-seronegative.

The chain has TRBV30 and TRBJ2-1; 12 bases map to TRBD2. CDR1 and CDR2 from the germline V gene are GTSNPN and SVGIG (reference sequence). The ends lost 5 bases at V and 2 bases at J; junction bases unmatched: 10. The CDR3 sequence is 17 residues long. CDR3 region: CAWGFKASGRAYNEQFF. For the CDR3, the DNA is TGTGCCTGGGGATTTAAGGCTAGCGGGAGGGCCTACAATGAGCAGTTCTTC.

The chain links TRBV10-2 to TRBJ1-2; D may be TRBD1 (6 bases). Germline V gene lookup returns CDR1 WSHSY and CDR2 SAAADI. V shed 2 bases and J shed 4 bases, with 11 bases lying between them. The CDR3 has 14 amino acids. DNA of the CDR3: TGCGCCAGCAGTGAGGGACAGCAGATCTATGGCTACACCTTC. Translated, it gives CASSEGQQIYGYTF.

The sample holds one count of this clone. This rearrangement joins TRBV5-1 to TRBJ2-1; 15 nucleotides line up with TRBD2. The CDR3 contains 19 residues. Per the germline V gene, CDR1 is SGHRS and CDR2 is YFSETQ. After removal of 5 bases from V and 9 bases from J, the junction contained 18 bases not matched to a gene. CDR3 DNA: TGCGCCAGCAGTTCTCCGGGACTAGCGGGAGGCCCAACCCCCCGTGAGCAGTTCTTC. Protein product: CASSSPGLAGGPTPREQFF.

The chain has TRBV12-5 and TRBJ1-1; TRBD1 might be the D (6 bases). The ends were cut back, 6 bases at V and 1 base at J, with 15 bases in the middle. The CDR3 contains 15 residues. Germline V CDR1 and CDR2: LGHNT, FRNRAP. The CDR3 coding sequence is TGTGCTAGTGGCTTCCAACAGGGATCGAACACTGAAGCTTTCTTT. This gives the protein CASGFQQGSNTEAFF.

V is TRBV6-6 and J is TRBJ1-5; 11 bases are a match to TRBD1. In germline, CDR1 is MNHNY, CDR2 SVGAGI (reference sequence). V was pared by 2 bases and J by 7 bases, with 7 bases of the junction left unmatched. This CDR3 is built from 16 residues. The CDR3, as DNA: TGTGCCAGCAGTTACGGGGGACAGGGGGTCCGGCAGCCCCAGCATTTT. It encodes CASSYGGQGVRQPQHF.

The rearrangement uses TRBV6-1 and TRBJ2-7, with D possibly matching TRBD1 (5 bases). There are 11 residues in the CDR3. V dropped 6 bases and J dropped 4 bases, with 7 bases sitting between them. Germline CDR1 and CDR2: MNHNS and SASEGT. Here the CDR3 reads CASRAGYEQYF. CDR3 sequence (DNA): TGTGCCAGCAGGGCAGGGTACGAGCAGTACTTC.

Note on this clone: This likely comes from a read error, as the CDR3 has no conserved phenylalanine or tryptophan at its end. The V and J genes are TRBV28 and TRBJ1-5, with D uncertain. V lost 10 bases, J lost 0 bases, and 7 bases lay in between. In germline, CDR1 is MDHEN, CDR2 SYDVKM. CDR3 length equals 12 residues. CDR3 DNA sequence: TGTGCCACCTCTTATAGCAATCAGCCCCAGCATTCT. Its protein product is CATSYSNQPQHS.

V is TRBV9 and J is TRBJ1-6, with D perhaps matching TRBD1 (5 bases). Trimming took 3 bases from V and 0 from J, leaving 10 bases between them. This CDR3 is built from 16 residues. CDR1 SGDLS and CDR2 YYNGEE come from the germline V gene. This CDR3 is CASSERGSSYNSPLHF. CDR3 DNA sequence: TGTGCCAGCAGCGAACGGGGGAGCTCCTATAATTCACCCCTCCACTTT.

This chain uses TRBV2 with TRBJ1-1; maybe TRBD1 (5 bases). V was pared by 5 bases and J by 5 bases, with 12 bases between. The CDR3 has 13 residues. The germline V gene encodes CDR1 SNHLY and CDR2 FYNNEI. The CDR3 sequence: CASSQGIRTEAFF. CDR3 DNA sequence: TGTGCCAGCAGTCAGGGTATCAGAACTGAAGCTTTCTTT.

The chain links TRBV5-1 to TRBJ2-5, with 8 bases identical to TRBD2. J was trimmed by 1 base and V by 3 bases; bases with no gene match: 8. There are 16 residues in the CDR3. Germline-derived CDR1 and CDR2 are SGHRS and YFSETQ. CDR3 residues: CASSSTSGGSQETQYF. The CDR3, as DNA: TGCGCCAGCAGCTCAACTAGCGGAGGAAGCCAAGAGACCCAGTACTTC.

The chain couples TRBV5-1 to TRBJ2-3; D is ambiguous. The CDR3 totals 14 residues. Trimming left V 4 bases short and J 6 bases short, with 15 bases between. Germline values: CDR1 SGHRS, CDR2 YFSETQ. The CDR3 region is CASSLYPPPDTQYF. DNA of the CDR3: TGCGCCAGCAGCCTGTATCCCCCCCCGGATACGCAGTATTTT. The full variable domain, rest sourced from reference TRBV5-1 and TRBJ2-3, is KAGVTQTPRYLIKTRGQQVTLSCSPISGHRSVSWYQQTPGQGLQFLFEYFSETQRNKGNFPGRFSGRQFSNSRSEMNVSTLELGDSALYLCASSLYPPPDTQYFGPGTRLTVL.

In nucleotides, the CDR3 is TGTGCCAGCAGCCAAGACCAGGACTACGAGCAGTACTTC. It specifies CASSQDQDYEQYF. This chain joins TRBV14 and TRBJ2-7; D not resolved. V lost 0 bases and J lost 3, with 6 bases in between. CDR1 is SGHDN and CDR2 is FVKESK in the germline V gene. The CDR3 extends over 13 amino acids.

The chain carries TRBV9 and TRBJ1-3; 7 bases align to TRBD1. CDR1 and CDR2 from the germline V gene are SGDLS and YYNGEE. V shed 3 bases, J shed 1 base, and the junction held 1 base outside the gene matches. This CDR3 spans 14 amino acids. The CDR3 coding sequence is TGTGCCAGCAGCGCGACAGGGTCTGGAAACACCATATATTTT. Its protein is CASSATGSGNTIYF.

The V and J genes are TRBV18 and TRBJ1-1; a possible D gene is TRBD1 (5 bases). CDR1 is KGHSH, CDR2 LQKENI, per germline. This CDR3 is built from 19 residues. With 0 bases removed from V and 1 base from J, the gap between germline ends came to 21 bases. This CDR3 reads CASSPPLGPRQIPNTEAFF. CDR3 bases: TGTGCCAGCTCACCACCATTGGGTCCTAGACAGATCCCGAACACTGAAGCTTTCTTT.

V and J are TRBV27 and TRBJ1-2, with a tentative D call TRBD1 (5 bases). V was shortened by 3 bases and J by 4 bases, with 15 bases between the two germline ends. Germline loops: CDR1 MNHEY, CDR2 SMNVEV (reference sequence). CDR3 length: 15 amino acids. As DNA, the CDR3 is TGTGCCAGCAGTTTCTTCCCAGACAGTCCCTATGGCTACACCTTC. Amino acids: CASSFFPDSPYGYTF.

The rearrangement joins TRBV6-1 to TRBJ1-4, with D possibly TRBD1 on 5 matching bases. The CDR3 is 13 amino acids. Trimming took off 2 bases at V and 8 bases at J, with 9 bases between the two ends. Germline CDR1 and CDR2: MNHNS and SASEGT. The CDR3 DNA reads TGTGCCAGCAGTGAACAGGGCAGGGAAAAACTGTTTTTT. Amino acid sequence: CASSEQGREKLFF.

The chain employs TRBV4-3 and TRBJ1-4, with D uncertain. Germline V gene lookup returns CDR1 LGHNA and CDR2 YSLEER. The V end lost 1 base, the J end lost 0 bases, and 9 bases lay between the germline ends. The CDR3 totals 16 residues. The DNA of the CDR3 is TGCGCCAGCAGCCAAGTGTCGCAGGCAACTAATGAAAAACTGTTTTTT. This codes for CASSQVSQATNEKLFF.

This chain uses TRBV19 with TRBJ1-1, with D possibly TRBD1 on 6 matching bases. The germline gives CDR1 LNHDA, CDR2 SQIVND (reference sequence). CDR3 size: 15 residues. V was pared by 9 bases and J by 4 bases, with 21 bases between. CDR3 in amino acids: CASKWEGDLATEAFF. CDR3 coding DNA: TGTGCCAGCAAATGGGAGGGGGATCTGGCCACTGAAGCTTTCTTT.

V and J are TRBV28 and TRBJ2-2; possibly TRBD1 for D (7 bases). The CDR3 consists of 13 residues. V was pared by 10 bases and J by 6 bases, with 15 bases between. Germline V CDR1 and CDR2: MDHEN, SYDVKM. The CDR3 spells CAIYRGGAGELFF. The DNA of the CDR3 is TGTGCCATCTACAGGGGAGGAGCCGGGGAGCTGTTTTTT.

The genes are TRBV4-3 and TRBJ2-5; weak D call: TRBD2 (6 bases). The germline V and J ends were trimmed by 0 bases and 4 bases, with 12 bases remaining between them. Per the germline V gene, CDR1 is LGHNA and CDR2 is YSLEER. There are 15 residues in the CDR3. CDR3 nucleotide sequence: TGCGCCAGCAGCCAAGATCGAACGGGAGCAGAGACCCAGTACTTC. This encodes CASSQDRTGAETQYF.